This T cell receptor (beta chain) was observed in a study of blood T cell repertoires in COVID-19. In the study overall: Sites in the United States, Italy and Spain provided acute and convalescent COVID-19 samples. T cells, B-cell-depleted T cells, or PBMCs provided the cDNA or gDNA that served as material.

Methods used by the authors: Quantification of nucleated cells was approximated via reference gene primer amplification. This table comes from immunoSEQ multiplex PCR, and its TCRdb copy is limited to in-frame clones, with some not included. The D gene and trimming were derived from the DNA, and the V and J assignments and clone size from that table. The repertoire has 65,000 to 90,000 clones, around 90% of them found once; the top ten carry around 7.9%. This CDR3 is built from 20 residues. Sequenced: peripheral blood. This receptor was identified in a man aged 25 to 45 with acute or convalescent COVID-19. The gene calls are TRBV21-1 and TRBJ2-6; the tabulated D call, TRBD1, remains unverified against the DNA. TRBV21-1 is marked as a pseudogene. Here the CDR3 reads CASSLFRDRGSSSGANVLTF. The CDR3 nucleotides read TGTGCCAGCAGCTTATTCCGGGACAGGGGGTCCTCCTCTGGGGCCAACGTCCTGACTTTC.